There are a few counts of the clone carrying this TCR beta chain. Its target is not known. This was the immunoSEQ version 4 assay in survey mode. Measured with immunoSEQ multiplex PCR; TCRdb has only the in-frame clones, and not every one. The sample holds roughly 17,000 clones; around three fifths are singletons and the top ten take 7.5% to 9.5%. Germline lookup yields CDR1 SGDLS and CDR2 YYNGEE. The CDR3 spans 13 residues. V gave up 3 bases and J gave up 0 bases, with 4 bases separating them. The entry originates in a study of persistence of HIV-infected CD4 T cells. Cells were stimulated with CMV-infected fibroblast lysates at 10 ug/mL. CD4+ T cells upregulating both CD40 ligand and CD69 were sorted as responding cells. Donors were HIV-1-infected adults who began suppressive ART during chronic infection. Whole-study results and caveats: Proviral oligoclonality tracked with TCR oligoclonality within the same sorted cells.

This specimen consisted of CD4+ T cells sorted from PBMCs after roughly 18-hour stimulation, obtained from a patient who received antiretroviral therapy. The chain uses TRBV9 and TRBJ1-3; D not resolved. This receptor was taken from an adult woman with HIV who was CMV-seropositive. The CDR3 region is CASSDPSGNTIYF. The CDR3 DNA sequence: TGTGCCAGCAGCGACCCCTCTGGAAACACCATATATTTT.